This TCR beta chain was captured by sequencing in a study of regulatory T cells in long-lasting Graves disease. The CDR3 runs 17 residues. V was cut by 0 bases and J by 0 bases, with 12 bases left in between. Per the germline V gene, CDR1 is MGHRA and CDR2 is YSYEKL. Investigators prepared the TCR beta libraries by applying iRepertoire HTBI primers and Arm-PCR of CDR3 regions. One entry per CDR3 protein results from TCRdb running MiXCR on the multiplex PCR reads. This table has about 420,000 distinct CDR3 sequences, 15% to 20% appearing once. Study outcomes and limitations: Favored gene segments in persistent disease were TRBV28, TRBJ1-2 and TRBJ2-5.

The time point here: newly diagnosed GD, antithyroid drugs for less than 3 months. PBMC RNA was the source of the TCR library. From an endocrinology department in Xi'an, China, came the patients. For this clonotype: What it recognizes is unknown.

This sample also appeared in a second study, on T cells in Graves' hyperthyroidism and ophthalmopathy. That source notes: Model-based prediction identified ophthalmopathy a median around 6.7 months prior to its onset.

V usage is TRBV4-1 and J usage is TRBJ1-3; no clear D gene. The sample here was peripheral blood mononuclear cells (PBMCs), taken at new diagnosis, from a patient treated with antithyroid drugs. The sequence came from a woman under 30 with Graves disease. The CDR3: CASSQDAGLYSGNTIYF. CDR3 bases: TGCGCCAGCAGCCAAGATGCGGGCCTTTACTCTGGAAACACCATATATTTT.